A single T cell receptor (beta chain) is shown here with its context. The authors reverse transcribed 0.5 to 1 ug RNA with random hexamers. The amplification used immunoSEQ multiplex PCR on TCR beta CDR3; it spanned 54 Vbeta and 13 Jbeta. TCRdb processed the immunoSEQ multiplex PCR reads anew with MiXCR; each CDR3 protein has one entry. The sample holds 150,000 or so distinct CDR3 sequences, 93% seen once. From blood CD8+ and CD4+ T cells, TCR beta sequences were generated. TEMRA cells were FACS-enriched, while CD8+ and CD4+ T cells were negatively isolated. The record originates from a study of CD8 T cells in Susac syndrome. The CDR3 extends over 13 amino acids. The germline CDR1 and CDR2 sequences are SQVTM and ANQGSEA. Between the trimmed V and J ends, which lost 5 bases and 5 bases, there was a span of 15 bases.

V gene TRBV29-1 combines with J gene TRBJ1-1; D may be TRBD1 (6 bases). Sequencing was carried out using CD4+ T cells from PBMCs. The clonotype was recovered from a human donor in good health. CDR3 nucleotide sequence: TGCAGCGTTCCGGTCGGGGGGCTAACTGAAGCTTTCTTT. The encoded protein is CSVPVGGLTEAFF.